The 2 T cell receptor beta chains below come from one sample, sequenced in a study of cytomegalovirus exposure and HLA in healthy donors. Method: immunoSEQ multiplex PCR; TCRdb's copy keeps in-frame clones and lacks some. The data show around 60,000 clones, over 85% seen once. Sequenced: PBMCs. The origin of the receptors is a man aged 18 to 35 in good health and CMV-seronegative.

The chain is built from TRBV2 and TRBJ2-4, with D perhaps TRBD1 (6 bases). Germline assignment: CDR1 SNHLY and CDR2 FYNNEI. With 3 bases removed from V and 0 bases from J, the gap between germline ends came to 12 bases. The CDR3 runs to 16 residues. The CDR3 DNA reads TGTGCCAGCAGTGACCCCTGGGGACAAGCCAAAAACATTCAGTACTTC. Amino acids: CASSDPWGQAKNIQYF.

CDR3 in amino acids: CASSLRLSPPDTQYF. CDR3 DNA: TGCGCCAGCAGCTTGAGACTAAGTCCCCCAGATACGCAGTATTTT. J is TRBJ2-3 and V is TRBV5-1, with D perhaps TRBD2 (5 bases). Germline-derived CDR1 and CDR2 are SGHRS and YFSETQ. The ends were cut back, 1 base at V and 4 bases at J, with 13 bases in the middle. The CDR3 is 15 residues long. The full variable domain, completed using reference TRBV5-1 and TRBJ2-3, is KAGVTQTPRYLIKTRGQQVTLSCSPISGHRSVSWYQQTPGQGLQFLFEYFSETQRNKGNFPGRFSGRQFSNSRSEMNVSTLELGDSALYLCASSLRLSPPDTQYFGPGTRLTVL.